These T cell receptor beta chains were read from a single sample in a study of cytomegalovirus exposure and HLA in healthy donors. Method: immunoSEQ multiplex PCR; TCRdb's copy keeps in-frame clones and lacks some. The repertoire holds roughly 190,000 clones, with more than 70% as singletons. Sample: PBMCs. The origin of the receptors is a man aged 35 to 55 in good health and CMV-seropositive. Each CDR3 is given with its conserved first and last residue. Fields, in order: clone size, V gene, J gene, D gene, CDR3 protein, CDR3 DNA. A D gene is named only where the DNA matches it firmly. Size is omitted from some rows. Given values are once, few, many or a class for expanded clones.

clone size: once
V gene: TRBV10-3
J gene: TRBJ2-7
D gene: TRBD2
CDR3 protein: CAISLGTSGSYEQYF
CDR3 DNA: TGTGCCATCAGTTTGGGGACTAGCGGCTCCTACGAGCAGTACTTC

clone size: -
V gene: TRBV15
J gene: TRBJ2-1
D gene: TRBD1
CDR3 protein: CATSRDYYGYRGYNEQFF
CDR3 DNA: TGTGCCACCAGCAGAGATTATTATGGTTACAGGGGTTACAATGAGCAGTTCTTC

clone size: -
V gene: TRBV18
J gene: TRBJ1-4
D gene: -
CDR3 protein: CASSPRRTAFATNEKLFF
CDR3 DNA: TGTGCCAGCTCACCCCGGAGGACAGCCTTTGCAACTAATGAAAAACTGTTTTTT

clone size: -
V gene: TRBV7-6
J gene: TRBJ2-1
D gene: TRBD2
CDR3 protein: CASSSGLAGGAYNEQFF
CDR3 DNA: TGTGCCAGCAGCTCAGGACTAGCGGGGGGGGCCTACAATGAGCAGTTCTTC

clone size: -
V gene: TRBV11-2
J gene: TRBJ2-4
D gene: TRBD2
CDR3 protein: CASSFLAGEPRNSQYF
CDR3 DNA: TGTGCCAGCAGCTTCTTAGCGGGAGAACCAAGAAACAGTCAGTACTTC

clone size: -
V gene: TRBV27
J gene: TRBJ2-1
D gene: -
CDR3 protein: CASSPRGEQYNEQFF
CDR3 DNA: TGTGCCAGCAGTCCGCGGGGCGAGCAATACAATGAGCAGTTCTTC

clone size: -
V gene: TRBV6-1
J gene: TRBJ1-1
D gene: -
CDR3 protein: CASSESTIVPEAFF
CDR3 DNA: TGTGCCAGCAGTGAAAGTACAATCGTTCCTGAAGCTTTCTTT

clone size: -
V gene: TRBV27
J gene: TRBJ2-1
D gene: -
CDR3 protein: CASRLTRSYNEQFF
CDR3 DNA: TGTGCCAGCAGACTGACTAGATCCTACAATGAGCAGTTCTTC

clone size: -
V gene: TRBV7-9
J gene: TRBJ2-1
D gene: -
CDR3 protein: CASSLIADEQFF
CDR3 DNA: TGTGCCAGCAGCTTAATCGCGGATGAGCAGTTCTTC

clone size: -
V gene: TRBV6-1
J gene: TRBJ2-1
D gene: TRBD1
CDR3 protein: CASSEAGTGVNEQFF
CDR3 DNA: TGTGCCAGCAGTGAAGCCGGGACAGGGGTCAATGAGCAGTTCTTC

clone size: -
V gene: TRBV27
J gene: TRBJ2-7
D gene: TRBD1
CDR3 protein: CASSLDRTGSSYEQYF
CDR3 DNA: TGTGCCAGCAGCTTAGATAGGACAGGGAGCTCCTACGAGCAGTACTTC

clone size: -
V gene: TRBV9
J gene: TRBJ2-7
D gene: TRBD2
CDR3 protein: CASSVSSGRASYEQYF
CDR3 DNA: TGTGCCAGCAGCGTATCGAGCGGGAGGGCCTCCTACGAGCAGTACTTC

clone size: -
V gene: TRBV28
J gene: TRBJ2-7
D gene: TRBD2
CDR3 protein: CASSPWTSGALSYEQYF
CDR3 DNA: TGTGCCAGCAGTCCCTGGACTAGCGGAGCCCTCTCCTACGAGCAGTACTTC

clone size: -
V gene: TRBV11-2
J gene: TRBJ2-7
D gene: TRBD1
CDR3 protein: CASSLTWTGSYEQYF
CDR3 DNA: TGTGCCAGCAGCTTAACTTGGACAGGGTCCTACGAGCAGTACTTC

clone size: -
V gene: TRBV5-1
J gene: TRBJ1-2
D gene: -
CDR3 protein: CASSLSENYGYTF
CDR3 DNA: TGCGCCAGCAGCTTGTCGGAGAACTATGGCTACACCTTC

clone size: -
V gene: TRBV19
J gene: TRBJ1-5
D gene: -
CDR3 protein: CASASRGIQPQHF
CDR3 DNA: TGTGCCTCCGCCTCCCGGGGAATTCAGCCCCAGCATTTT

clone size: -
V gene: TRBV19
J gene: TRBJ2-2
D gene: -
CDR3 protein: CASNVQGGTGELFF
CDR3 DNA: TGTGCCAGTAATGTACAGGGTGGCACCGGGGAGCTGTTTTTT

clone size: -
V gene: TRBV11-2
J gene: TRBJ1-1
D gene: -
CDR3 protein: CASSLTDGSGTFF
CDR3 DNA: TGTGCCAGCAGCTTAACGGACGGCTCAGGGACTTTCTTT

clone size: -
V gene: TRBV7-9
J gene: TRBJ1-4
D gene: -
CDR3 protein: CASSFGVSPNEKLFF
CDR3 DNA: TGTGCCAGCAGCTTCGGGGTTAGCCCTAATGAAAAACTGTTTTTT

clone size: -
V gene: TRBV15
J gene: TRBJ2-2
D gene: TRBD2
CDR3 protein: CATSRDNFPSGGELFF
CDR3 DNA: TGTGCCACCAGCAGAGATAACTTCCCTAGCGGTGGGGAGCTGTTTTTT

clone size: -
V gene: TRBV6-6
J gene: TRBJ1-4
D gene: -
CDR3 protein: CASIGGLTGEKLFF
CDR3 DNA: TGTGCCAGCATTGGAGGGCTTACGGGTGAAAAACTGTTTTTT

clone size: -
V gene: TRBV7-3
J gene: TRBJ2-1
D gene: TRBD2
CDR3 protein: CASSLRAGGPYNEQFF
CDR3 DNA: TGTGCCAGCAGCTTACGGGCGGGAGGGCCCTACAATGAGCAGTTCTTC

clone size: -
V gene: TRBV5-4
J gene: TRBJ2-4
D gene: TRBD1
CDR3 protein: CASSLDGGRGDSQYF
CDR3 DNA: TGTGCCAGCAGCTTGGATGGGGGCAGAGGGGACAGTCAGTACTTC

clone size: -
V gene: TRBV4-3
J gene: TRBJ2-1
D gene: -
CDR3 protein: CASSQDRLGGNEQFF
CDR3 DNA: TGCGCCAGCAGCCAAGACCGACTTGGTGGCAATGAGCAGTTCTTC

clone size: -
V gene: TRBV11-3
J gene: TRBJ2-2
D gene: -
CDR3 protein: CASSSGVQNTGELFF
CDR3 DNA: TGTGCCAGCAGCTCGGGGGTTCAGAACACCGGGGAGCTGTTTTTT

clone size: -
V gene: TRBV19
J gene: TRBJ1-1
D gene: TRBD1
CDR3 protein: CASSIPGQLEAFF
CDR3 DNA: TGTGCCAGTAGTATCCCGGGACAGCTTGAAGCTTTCTTT

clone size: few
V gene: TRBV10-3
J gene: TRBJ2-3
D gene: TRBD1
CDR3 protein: CAISGAQGANIDTQYF
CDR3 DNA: TGTGCCATCAGTGGAGCTCAGGGGGCTAATATCGATACGCAGTATTTT

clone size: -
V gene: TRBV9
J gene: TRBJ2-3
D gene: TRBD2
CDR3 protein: CASSVAPPPAGSSTDTQYF
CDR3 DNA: TGTGCCAGCAGCGTAGCTCCCCCTCCAGCGGGAAGTTCCACAGATACGCAGTATTTT

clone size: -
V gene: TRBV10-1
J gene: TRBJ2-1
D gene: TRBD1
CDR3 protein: CASSDSGTGGNEQFF
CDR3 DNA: TGCGCCAGCAGTGATTCCGGGACAGGGGGCAATGAGCAGTTCTTC

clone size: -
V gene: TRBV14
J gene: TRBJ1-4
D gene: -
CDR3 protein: CASSQDRLAGAEKLFF
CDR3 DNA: TGTGCCAGCAGCCAAGATAGGTTGGCAGGCGCTGAAAAACTGTTTTTT

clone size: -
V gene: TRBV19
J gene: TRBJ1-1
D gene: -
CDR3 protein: CASSKGYRDTEAFF
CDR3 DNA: TGTGCCAGTAGTAAGGGGTACCGGGACACTGAAGCTTTCTTT

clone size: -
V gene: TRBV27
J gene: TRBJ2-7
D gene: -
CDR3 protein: CASSLSGQQQYF
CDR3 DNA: TGTGCCAGCAGTTTATCCGGACAGCAGCAGTACTTC

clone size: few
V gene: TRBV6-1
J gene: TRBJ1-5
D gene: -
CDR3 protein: CASSEYDQLNQPQHF
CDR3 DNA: TGTGCCAGCAGTGAATACGATCAACTCAATCAGCCCCAGCATTTT